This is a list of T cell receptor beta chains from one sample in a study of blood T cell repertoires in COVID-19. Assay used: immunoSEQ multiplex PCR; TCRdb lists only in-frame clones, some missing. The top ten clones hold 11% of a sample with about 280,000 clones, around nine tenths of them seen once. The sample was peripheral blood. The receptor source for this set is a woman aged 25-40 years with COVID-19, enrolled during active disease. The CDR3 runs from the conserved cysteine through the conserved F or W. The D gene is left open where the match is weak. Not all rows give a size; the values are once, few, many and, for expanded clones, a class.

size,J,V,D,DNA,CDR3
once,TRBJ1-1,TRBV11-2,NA,TGTGCCAGCAGCTTAAGGGGGAACACTGAAGCTTTCTTT,CASSLRGNTEAFF
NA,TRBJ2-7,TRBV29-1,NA,TGCAGCGCCTATTCGGACTACCACGAGCAGTACTTC,CSAYSDYHEQYF
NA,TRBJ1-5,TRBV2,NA,TGTGCCAGTGGGGCGGGCAATCAGCCCCAGCATTTT,CASGAGNQPQHF
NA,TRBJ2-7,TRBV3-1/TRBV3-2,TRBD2,TGTGCCAGCAGCCGTAGCGGGAGTAGGTACGAGCAGTACTTC,CASSRSGSRYEQYF
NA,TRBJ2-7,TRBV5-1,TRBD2,TGCGCCAGCAGCTTACCGGGACTAGCGATATACGAGCAGTACTTC,CASSLPGLAIYEQYF
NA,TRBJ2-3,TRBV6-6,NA,TGTGCCAGCAGTGAGACTAGAGAGGTGGATACGCAGTATTTT,CASSETREVDTQYF
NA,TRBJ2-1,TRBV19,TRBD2,TGTGCCAGTAGTAGGGGGACTAGCGGGAAAAATGAGCAGTTCTTC,CASSRGTSGKNEQFF
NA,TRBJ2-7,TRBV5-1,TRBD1,TGCGCCAGCAGCTTGGTAGGGGGCTTGGACGAGCAGTACTTC,CASSLVGGLDEQYF
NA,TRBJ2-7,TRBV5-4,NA,TGTGCCAGCAGCACCGACAGTTACGAGCAGTACTTC,CASSTDSYEQYF
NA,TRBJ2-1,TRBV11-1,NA,TGTGCCAGCAGCTTAGCGGGGCATGAGCAGTTCTTC,CASSLAGHEQFF
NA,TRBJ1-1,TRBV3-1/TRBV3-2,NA,TGTGCCAGCAGCCAAGAGCTCAGGGTGAACACTGAAGCTTTCTTT,CASSQELRVNTEAFF
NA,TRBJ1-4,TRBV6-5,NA,TGTGCCAGCCGGAGGGGCCAGAATGAAAAACTGTTTTTT,CASRRGQNEKLFF
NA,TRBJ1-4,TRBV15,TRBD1,TGTGCCACCAGCAGAGATTCGGACAGGGGGAGACCAACTAATGAAAAACTGTTTTTT,CATSRDSDRGRPTNEKLFF
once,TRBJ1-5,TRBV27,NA,TGTGCCAGCAGCCCAAGGACGGGGATTGGCAATCAGCCCCAGCATTTT,CASSPRTGIGNQPQHF
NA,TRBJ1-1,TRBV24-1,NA,TGTGCCACCAGTGATCCATCCCTAACTGAAGCTTTCTTT,CATSDPSLTEAFF
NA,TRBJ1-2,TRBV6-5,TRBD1,TGTGCCAGCAGTTACGGACAGGGAAGGAGCTATGGCTACACCTTC,CASSYGQGRSYGYTF
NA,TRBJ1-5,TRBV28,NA,TGTGCCAGCAGTCAGGGTTATCAGCCCCAGCATTTT,CASSQGYQPQHF
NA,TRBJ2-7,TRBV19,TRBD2,TGTGCCAGTAGTTCCACTAGCGGGAGGTCCTACGAGCAGTACTTC,CASSSTSGRSYEQYF
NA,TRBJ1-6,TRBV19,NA,TGTGCCAGTAGTCCCAGCCGGGGCTATAATTCACCCCTCCACTTT,CASSPSRGYNSPLHF
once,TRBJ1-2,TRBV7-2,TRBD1,TGTGCCAGCACCCAGGGACAGGCAATTTTGGGCTACACCTTC,CASTQGQAILGYTF
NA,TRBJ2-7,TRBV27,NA,TGTGCCAGCAGCTCACCGAGGAGGATGAGCTCCTACGAGCAGTACTTC,CASSSPRRMSSYEQYF
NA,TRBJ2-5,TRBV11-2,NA,TGTGCCAGCAGACCCAGGGGGGTGGAGACCCAGTACTTC,CASRPRGVETQYF
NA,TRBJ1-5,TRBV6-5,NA,TGTGCCAGCAGTCGACAGTTGGATCAGCCCCAGCATTTT,CASSRQLDQPQHF